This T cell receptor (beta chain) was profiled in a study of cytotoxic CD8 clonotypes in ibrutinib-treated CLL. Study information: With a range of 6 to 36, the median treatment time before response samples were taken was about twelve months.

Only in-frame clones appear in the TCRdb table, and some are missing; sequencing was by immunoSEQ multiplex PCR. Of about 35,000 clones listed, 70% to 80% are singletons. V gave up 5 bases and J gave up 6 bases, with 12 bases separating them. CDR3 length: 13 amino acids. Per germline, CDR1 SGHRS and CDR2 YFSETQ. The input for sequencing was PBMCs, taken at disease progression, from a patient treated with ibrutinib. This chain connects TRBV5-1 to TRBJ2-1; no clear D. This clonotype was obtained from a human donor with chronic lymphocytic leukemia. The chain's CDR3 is CASRFYHINEQFF. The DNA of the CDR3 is TGCGCCAGCAGGTTTTACCACATCAATGAGCAGTTCTTC.